The T cell receptor beta chain under discussion was sequenced for a study of blood T cell repertoires in COVID-19. Study context: Acute and convalescent COVID-19 samples came from the United States, Italy and Spain. Sources were T cells, B-cell-depleted T cells, or PBMCs; the material itself was cDNA or gDNA.

Study processing details: Quantification of nucleated cells was approximated via reference gene primer amplification. Produced via immunoSEQ multiplex PCR; TCRdb's table is partial and in-frame only. That table furnishes V, J and clone size, whereas the DNA furnished D and trimming. The sample lists approximately 150,000 clones, around nine tenths occurring once. In germline, CDR1 is SGHTA, CDR2 FQGNSA. V gave up 5 bases and J gave up 3 bases, with 13 bases separating them. This CDR3 is built from 14 residues. This clonotype originated in a woman in her forties or fifties with active or convalescent COVID-19. Sequencing used peripheral blood. The gene calls are TRBV7-2 and TRBJ1-1; perhaps TRBD1 as D (6 bases). CDR3 nucleotide sequence: TGTGCCAGCAGCGACCCAGGGGCGTACACTGAAGCTTTCTTT. Translated, it gives CASSDPGAYTEAFF.